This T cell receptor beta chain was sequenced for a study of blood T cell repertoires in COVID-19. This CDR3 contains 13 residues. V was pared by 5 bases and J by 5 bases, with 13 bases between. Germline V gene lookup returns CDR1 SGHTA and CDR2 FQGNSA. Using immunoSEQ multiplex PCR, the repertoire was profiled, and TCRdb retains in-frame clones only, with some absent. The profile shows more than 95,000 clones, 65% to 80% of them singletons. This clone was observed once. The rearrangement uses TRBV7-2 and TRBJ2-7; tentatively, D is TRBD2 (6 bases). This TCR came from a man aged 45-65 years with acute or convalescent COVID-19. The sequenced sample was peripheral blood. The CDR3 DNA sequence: TGTGCCAGCAGCATTAGCGGCCGAGACGAGCAGTACTTC. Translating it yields CASSISGRDEQYF. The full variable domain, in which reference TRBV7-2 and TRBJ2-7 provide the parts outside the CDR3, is GAGVSQSPSNKVTEKGKDVELRCDPISGHTALYWYRQSLGQGLEFLIYFQGNSAPDKSGLPSDRFSAERTGGSVSTLTIQRTQQEDSAVYLCASSISGRDEQYFGPGTRLTVT.